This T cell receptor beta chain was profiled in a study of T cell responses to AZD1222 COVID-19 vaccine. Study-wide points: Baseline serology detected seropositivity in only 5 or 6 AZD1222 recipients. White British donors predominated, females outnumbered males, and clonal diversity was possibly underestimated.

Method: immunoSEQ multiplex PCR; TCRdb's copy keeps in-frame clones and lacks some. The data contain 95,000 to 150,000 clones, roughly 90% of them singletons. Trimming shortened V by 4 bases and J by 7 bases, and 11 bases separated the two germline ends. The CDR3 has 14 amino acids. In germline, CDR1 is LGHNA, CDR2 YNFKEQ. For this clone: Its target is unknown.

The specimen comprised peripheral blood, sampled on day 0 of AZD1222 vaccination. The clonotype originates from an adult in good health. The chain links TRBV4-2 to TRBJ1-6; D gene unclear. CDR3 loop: CASSPERRNSPLHF. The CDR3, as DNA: TGTGCCAGCAGCCCGGAAAGAAGGAATTCACCCCTCCACTTT.